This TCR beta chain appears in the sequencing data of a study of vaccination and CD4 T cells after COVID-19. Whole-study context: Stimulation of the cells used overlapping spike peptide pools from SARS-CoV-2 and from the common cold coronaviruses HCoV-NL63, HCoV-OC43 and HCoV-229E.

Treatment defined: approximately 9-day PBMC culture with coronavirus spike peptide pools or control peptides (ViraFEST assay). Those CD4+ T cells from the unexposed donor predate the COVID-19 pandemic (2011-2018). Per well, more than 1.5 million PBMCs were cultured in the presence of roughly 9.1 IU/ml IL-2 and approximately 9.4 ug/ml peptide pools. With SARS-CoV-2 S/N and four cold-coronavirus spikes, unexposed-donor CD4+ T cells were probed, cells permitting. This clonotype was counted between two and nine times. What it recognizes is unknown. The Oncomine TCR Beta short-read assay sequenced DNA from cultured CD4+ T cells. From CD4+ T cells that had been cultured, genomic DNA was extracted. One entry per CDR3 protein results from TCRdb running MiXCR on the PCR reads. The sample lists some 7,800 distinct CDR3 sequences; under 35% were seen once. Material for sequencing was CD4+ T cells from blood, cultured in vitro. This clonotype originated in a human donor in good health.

DNA for the CDR3: TGCAGTGCTAGACCGGGTGGGACAGATACGCAGTATTTT. Translating it yields CSARPGGTDTQYF. The chain has TRBV20-1 and TRBJ2-3; D not certain. V was clipped by 2 bases and J by 3 bases, with 9 bases between them. CDR3 size: 13 residues. Germline CDR1 and CDR2: DFQATT and SNEGSKA (reference sequence).